This TCR beta chain is from a study of cytomegalovirus exposure and HLA in healthy donors. Study-level findings and limits: The productive fraction for most TCR beta V segments was about 90% or about 30% in an earlier analysis. Among donors in an Asian-associated ancestry cluster, a later analysis reportedly found fewer N-insertions than the approximately 670-donor mean.

J was trimmed by 1 base and V by 4 bases; bases with no gene match: 17. The CDR3 has 19 residues. Germline loops: CDR1 SQVTM, CDR2 ANQGSEA. Points on this clone: Antigen specificity is unknown.

PCR was performed using 60 Vbeta and 13 Jbeta primers. Sequencing was performed with immunoSEQ multiplex PCR; in TCRdb, only in-frame clones are kept and a portion is missing. Among about 110,000 clones listed, roughly 85% were seen once. Specimen: PBMCs. The genes are TRBV29-1 and TRBJ2-3, with TRBD2 identical over 10 bases. This TCR derives from a man aged 30-40 years in good health and CMV-seropositive. The CDR3 DNA follows: TGCAGCGTTGGGGCTCGGGGGACTAGCGCGGGGGATCGCACAGATACGCAGTATTTT. Translated, it gives CSVGARGTSAGDRTDTQYF.